This record looks at one T cell receptor beta chain sequence and its context. Its matching antigen is unknown. This sample was included in a study of T cells in narcolepsy. Study-level background: Healthy controls were enrolled alongside patients with narcolepsy type 1 or type 2. Study-wide results and limits: Autoreactive clonotypes reportedly recurred in blood of same and different patients, not controls.

Germline loops: CDR1 SGHNT, CDR2 YYREEE (reference sequence). V lost 1 base, J lost 5 bases, and 11 bases stayed unmatched. CDR3 length: 16 amino acids. TCRdb's copy holds only in-frame clones and misses some; the assay was immunoSEQ multiplex PCR. The sample records tens of thousands of clones, approximately 83% being singletons. The TCR sequence derives from a human donor with narcolepsy. The source material was CD45RA- memory CD4+ T cells from PBMCs. The rearrangement uses TRBV5-4 and TRBJ2-5, with 7 bases that match TRBD1. The chain's CDR3 is CASSLRLGQASETQYF. CDR3 in DNA: TGTGCCAGCAGCTTGAGGCTTGGACAGGCCTCGGAGACCCAGTACTTC.